This T cell receptor (beta chain) was recovered during a study of control samples from healthy donors and cancer patients. Produced via immunoSEQ multiplex PCR; TCRdb's table is partial and in-frame only. Of about 86,000 clones in the sample, roughly nine tenths were seen once. The ends were cut back, 1 base at V and 2 bases at J, with 18 bases in the middle. The germline V gene encodes CDR1 SGHKS and CDR2 YYEKEE (reference sequence). This CDR3 contains 17 residues. This TCR derives from a woman between 50 and 59 years old with colorectal cancer. Sequenced material: PBMCs. The V and J genes are TRBV5-5 and TRBJ2-5; perhaps TRBD1 as D (5 bases). The DNA for the CDR3 is TGTGCCAGCAGCTTGTCGTCGGGCGGTAACAGGCAAGAGACCCAGTACTTC. Translation: CASSLSSGGNRQETQYF. The variable domain in full, completed from reference TRBV5-5 and TRBJ2-5, reads DAGVTQSPTHLIKTRGQQVTLRCSPISGHKSVSWYQQVLGQGPQFIFQYYEKEERGRGNFPDRFSARQFPNYSSELNVNALLLGDSALYLCASSLSSGGNRQETQYFGPGTRLLVL.